The 27 T cell receptor beta chains below were found in one sample sequenced in a study of blood T cell repertoires in COVID-19. Generated by immunoSEQ multiplex PCR, the TCRdb table keeps only in-frame clones and is missing some. The repertoire holds more than 120,000 clones, with 84% as singletons. The sample was peripheral blood. These receptor sequences come from a human donor in a cohort sampled during active COVID-19.

This clone was counted ten times or more. V and J are TRBV10-1 and TRBJ1-1; 10 bases are a match to TRBD1. This CDR3 has 16 residues. CDR1 WNHNN and CDR2 SYGVQD come from the germline V gene (reference sequence). After removal of 6 bases from V and 4 bases from J, the junction contained 11 bases not matched to a gene. CDR3 sequence: CASRLIRDRGFTEAFF. DNA of the CDR3: TGCGCCAGCAGACTCATCCGGGACAGGGGTTTCACTGAAGCTTTCTTT.

This chain uses TRBV7-6 with TRBJ2-7, with a tentative D call TRBD2 (6 bases). CDR1 is SGHVS and CDR2 is FNYEAQ in the germline V gene. V was shortened by 2 bases and J by 0 bases, with 17 bases between the two germline ends. The CDR3 is 17 residues long. CDR3 in DNA: TGTGCCAGCAGCTTAAAGTGGATAGCGGCGGCCTCCTACGAGCAGTACGTC. Protein product: CASSLKWIAAASYEQYV.

The genes are TRBV10-3 and TRBJ2-4; D is perhaps TRBD2 (6 bases). V was cut by 1 base and J by 7 bases, with 8 bases left in between. CDR1 ENHRY and CDR2 SYGVKD come from the germline V gene. This CDR3 has 13 residues. CDR3 loop: CAISELSGNIQYF. In nucleotides, the CDR3 is TGTGCCATCAGTGAGTTGAGCGGGAACATTCAGTACTTC.

The chain employs TRBV28 and TRBJ1-5, with unresolved D. This CDR3 is 15 amino acids long. Germline CDR1 and CDR2: MDHEN and SYDVKM. The ends were cut back, 2 bases at V and 2 bases at J, with 10 bases in the middle. DNA of the CDR3: TGTGCCAGCAGTTTAATGTCCGGGGGCAATCAGCCCCAGCATTTT. It yields the protein CASSLMSGGNQPQHF.

On this clone itself: The germline gene is not matched at one end of the junction; a read error may be the cause. As DNA, the CDR3 is TGTGCCAGCAGGGAAGGGGGGGAAGGAGGCTACACCTTC. It yields the protein CASREGGEGGYTF. The chain uses TRBV6-1 and TRBJ1-2; D possibly corresponds to TRBD1 (6 bases). The germline CDR1 and CDR2 sequences are MNHNS and SASEGT. The CDR3 is made up of 13 amino acids.

The chain links TRBV5-1 to TRBJ2-3; TRBD2 is a possible D gene (6 bases). The CDR3 covers 16 residues. Germline V gene lookup returns CDR1 SGHRS and CDR2 YFSETQ. V lost 0 bases to trimming and J lost 1 base, with 12 bases between them. CDR3 nucleotide sequence: TGCGCCAGCAGCTTGGCCGGGGGTGAGGGCACAGATACGCAGTATTTT. Translating gives CASSLAGGEGTDTQYF.

This clone occurred a few times. The V and J genes are TRBV5-1 and TRBJ1-1; tentatively, D is TRBD1 (6 bases). CDR1 and CDR2 (germline): SGHRS, YFSETQ. CDR3 length: 14 residues. V was trimmed by 0 bases and J by 4 bases, leaving 10 bases between them. As DNA, the CDR3 is TGCGCCAGCAGCTTGGACAGGGCAGGCACTGAAGCTTTCTTT. The encoded protein is CASSLDRAGTEAFF.

The gene calls are TRBV7-2 and TRBJ1-1; no clear D gene. The CDR3 runs to 15 residues. The germline V gene has CDR1 SGHTA and CDR2 FQGNSA. Trimming removed 5 bases from V and 1 base from J, with 14 bases in between. The CDR3 nucleotides read TGTGCCAGCAGCCCCCGGACTGGAGCGAACACTGAAGCTTTCTTT. Amino acids: CASSPRTGANTEAFF.

This chain links TRBV15 with TRBJ1-2; D is perhaps TRBD1 (6 bases). V was trimmed by 0 bases and J by 4 bases, leaving 12 bases between them. The V gene's germline CDR1 is LNHNV and CDR2 YYDKDF (reference sequence). This CDR3 comprises 15 residues. CDR3 DNA: TGTGCCACCAGCAGAGATACAGGGTTTCGCTATGGCTACACCTTC. Amino acid sequence: CATSRDTGFRYGYTF.

The chain uses TRBV12-3 or TRBV12-4 and TRBJ1-2; D might be TRBD1 (6 bases). The length of the CDR3 is 11 residues. V lost 6 bases and J 10 bases, leaving 12 bases between the germline ends. CDR3 residues: CASSNTGFYTF. For the CDR3, the DNA is TGTGCCAGCAGCAACACAGGGTTCTACACCTTC.

V is TRBV10-2 and J is TRBJ1-4, with 9 bases that match TRBD1. This CDR3 comprises 15 residues. V shed 5 bases, J shed 3 bases, and the junction held 4 bases outside the gene matches. Germline V lookup: CDR1 WSHSY, CDR2 SAAADI. The CDR3 sequence is CASSPTGGSNEKLFF. The CDR3 nucleotides read TGCGCCAGCAGTCCGACAGGGGGGTCTAATGAAAAACTGTTTTTT.

This rearrangement joins TRBV29-1 to TRBJ1-4; 11 bases fit TRBD1. V lost 4 bases to trimming and J lost 7 bases; unmatched junction nucleotides: 5. The CDR3 length is 14 residues. The germline V gene encodes CDR1 SQVTM and CDR2 ANQGSEA. CDR3 region: CSVGRDRGSEKLFF. The CDR3 nucleotides are TGCAGCGTTGGCAGGGACAGGGGGAGTGAAAAACTGTTTTTT.

CDR3 sequence reads: CAWSPSGAYNEQFF. The CDR3 DNA is TGTGCCTGGAGTCCAAGCGGGGCCTACAATGAGCAGTTCTTC. The chain joins TRBV30 to TRBJ2-1, with TRBD2 identical over 7 bases. The CDR3 has 14 residues. With V trimmed by 2 bases and J by 2 bases, 3 bases remained unmatched. CDR1 is GTSNPN, CDR2 SVGIG, per germline (reference sequence).

The chain links TRBV10-3 to TRBJ1-2; 7 bases line up with TRBD1. CDR1 is ENHRY and CDR2 is SYGVKD in the germline V gene. V was clipped by 5 bases and J by 0 bases; unmatched bases: 12. This CDR3 region has 17 residues. CDR3 in DNA: TGTGCCATCAGTAACCCCGGGACAGTCCAAGCTAACTATGGCTACACCTTC. Amino acid sequence: CAISNPGTVQANYGYTF.

The CDR3 region has the DNA TGTGCCAGCAGTTCCGGGGGGCAACACACCTTC. Amino acids: CASSSGGQHTF. The chain recombines TRBV12-3 or TRBV12-4 with TRBJ1-2, with D possibly matching TRBD1 (6 bases). This CDR3 comprises 11 residues. V gave up 4 bases and J gave up 12 bases, with 12 bases separating them.

The rearrangement joins TRBV5-1 to TRBJ1-6, with D tentatively TRBD1 (6 bases). CDR1 is SGHRS, CDR2 YFSETQ, per germline. The CDR3 spans 15 residues. The germline V and J ends were trimmed by 4 bases and 9 bases, with 17 bases remaining between them. CDR3 DNA sequence: TGCGCCAGCAGCACGGACAGAGACGGGATTTCACCCCTCCACTTT. This gives the protein CASSTDRDGISPLHF.

This chain uses TRBV2 with TRBJ2-1; unclear D gene. Trimming took 8 bases from V and 0 from J, leaving 5 bases between them. Germline CDR1 and CDR2: SNHLY and FYNNEI. There are 12 residues in the CDR3. CDR3 DNA sequence: TGTGCCAGCGGCTCCTCCTACAATGAGCAGTTCTTC. It yields the protein CASGSSYNEQFF.

The rearrangement joins TRBV28 to TRBJ2-3; no definite D call. CDR3 length equals 15 residues. With 6 bases removed from V and 0 bases from J, the gap between germline ends came to 13 bases. Germline-derived CDR1 and CDR2 are MDHEN and SYDVKM. CDR3 amino acids: CASSTIGFSTDTQYF. The CDR3 nucleotides read TGTGCCAGCAGCACTATCGGGTTCAGCACAGATACGCAGTATTTT.

The V and J genes are TRBV6-5 and TRBJ2-7; 7 nucleotides line up with TRBD1. The CDR3 extends over 15 amino acids. Germline V gene data show CDR1 as MNHEY and CDR2 as SVGAGI. V trimming: 5 bases; J trimming: 3 bases; junction bases outside the gene matches: 10. The CDR3 DNA follows: TGTGCCAGCAGTCGGGAAGGACAGGTCGTCTACGAGCAGTACTTC. It translates to CASSREGQVVYEQYF.

V usage is TRBV5-6 and J usage is TRBJ1-4; 7 bases align to TRBD1. V shed 4 bases, J shed 2 bases, and the junction held 8 bases outside the gene matches. Germline CDR1 SGHDT, CDR2 YYEEEE. The CDR3 is 16 residues long. CDR3 loop: CASSDTGVWTNEKLFF. The CDR3 DNA sequence: TGTGCCAGCAGCGACACAGGGGTTTGGACTAATGAAAAACTGTTTTTT.

The chain links TRBV6-1 to TRBJ2-7; a possible D gene is TRBD2 (5 bases). The CDR3 runs 17 residues. V lost 0 bases, J lost 5 bases, and 20 bases lay in between. Germline V gene lookup returns CDR1 MNHNS and CDR2 SASEGT. CDR3 sequence reads: CASSEAPRFGPGDEQYF. CDR3 nucleotide sequence: TGTGCCAGCAGTGAAGCTCCAAGGTTTGGGCCCGGGGACGAGCAGTACTTC.

The chain has TRBV10-2 and TRBJ2-7; D uncertain. Germline-derived CDR1 and CDR2 are WSHSY and SAAADI. V lost 6 bases to trimming and J lost 3 bases, with 6 bases between them. The CDR3 extends over 11 amino acids. The CDR3 protein is CASSSGYEQYV. The CDR3 DNA reads TGCGCCAGCAGCTCCGGCTACGAGCAGTACGTC.

V is TRBV9 and J is TRBJ2-7; possibly TRBD2 for D (6 bases). Germline loops: CDR1 SGDLS, CDR2 YYNGEE. CDR3 length equals 16 residues. With 2 bases removed from V and 7 bases from J, the gap between germline ends came to 22 bases. The CDR3 reads CASSVASGGPSGEQYF. DNA of the CDR3: TGTGCCAGCAGCGTTGCCTCCGGGGGTCCAAGCGGGGAGCAGTACTTC. The whole variable domain, remainder taken from reference TRBV9 and TRBJ2-7, is DSGVTQTPKHLITATGQRVTLRCSPRSGDLSVYWYQQSLDQGLQFLIQYYNGEERAKGNILERFSAQQFPDLHSELNLSSLELGDSALYFCASSVASGGPSGEQYFGPGTRLTVT.

The chain links TRBV7-2 to TRBJ2-7; TRBD1 aligns across 7 bases. The CDR3 extends over 12 amino acids. Trimming cost V 5 bases and J 6 bases; bases outside gene matches: 4. CDR1 SGHTA and CDR2 FQGNSA come from the germline V gene. The DNA of the CDR3 is TGTGCCAGCAGCCAAACAGGGGCCGAGCAGTACTTC. It translates to CASSQTGAEQYF.

The genes are TRBV23-1 and TRBJ2-7; D uncertain. TRBV23-1 is treated as an ORF (open reading frame) with a function not yet certain. Trimming left V 7 bases short and J 4 bases short, with 14 bases between. The CDR3 sequence is 13 residues long. CDR3 region: CASIPRLSYEQYV. CDR3 coding DNA: TGCGCCAGCATCCCACGTCTATCGTACGAGCAGTACGTC.

The J gene is TRBJ2-7, the V gene TRBV3-1 (or the pseudogene TRBV3-2); TRBD1 matches at 11 bases. CDR3 length: 15 residues. Germline lookup yields CDR1 LGHDT and CDR2 YNNKEL (reference sequence). V was clipped by 4 bases and J by 6 bases; unmatched bases: 8. CDR3 residues: CASSRNEGTGGEQYF. CDR3 nucleotides: TGTGCCAGCAGCCGAAATGAGGGGACAGGGGGCGAGCAGTACTTC.

This chain uses TRBV7-2 with TRBJ1-3; D remains ambiguous. This CDR3 is 15 amino acids long. Between the trimmed V and J ends, which lost 3 bases and 0 bases, there was a span of 9 bases. Germline CDR1 is SGHTA and CDR2 is FQGNSA. CDR3 sequence (DNA): TGTGCCAGCAGCTTTAGATTGTCCTCTGGAAACACCATATATTTT. This sequence encodes CASSFRLSSGNTIYF.